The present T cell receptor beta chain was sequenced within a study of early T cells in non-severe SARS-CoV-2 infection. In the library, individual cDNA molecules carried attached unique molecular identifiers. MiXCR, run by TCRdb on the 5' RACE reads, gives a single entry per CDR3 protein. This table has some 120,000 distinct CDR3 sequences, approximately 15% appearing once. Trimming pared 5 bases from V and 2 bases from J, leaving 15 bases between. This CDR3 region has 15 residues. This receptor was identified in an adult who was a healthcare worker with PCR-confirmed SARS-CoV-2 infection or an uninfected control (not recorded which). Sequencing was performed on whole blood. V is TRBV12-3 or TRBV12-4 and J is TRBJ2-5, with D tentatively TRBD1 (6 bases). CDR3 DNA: TGTGCCAGCAGTCAACAGGGTAGCACACAAGAGACCCAGTACTTC. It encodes CASSQQGSTQETQYF.